The 11 T cell receptor beta chains reported below all come from one sample, sequenced in a study of blood T cells in healthy people across ages (dated by TCRdb to the mid-2010s). The protocol used for the library was 5' RACE. Sequencing relied on an Illumina HiSeq 2500. A second PCR of roughly 7 to 11 cycles was performed with a sample-barcoded 5' primer and a J-beta primer mix. The public reads were run again by TCRdb, first through fastp at Q25 and then through MiXCR, and only productive beta chains were kept. Here each entry gathers all rows of one CDR3 protein and keeps the most common genes and DNA. For this sample the table gives some 1.5 million distinct CDR3 sequences, of which under 30% were detected only once. 7.7% of the sample lies in the top ten. The sample comprised blood. Receptors were obtained from a woman between 25 and 40 years old in good health.

The chain employs TRBV28 and TRBJ2-7; D is uncertain. Germline V gene data show CDR1 as MDHEN and CDR2 as SYDVKM. The CDR3 sequence is 12 residues long. With 7 bases removed from V and 2 bases from J, the gap between germline ends came to 9 bases. The CDR3 is CASNLGPYEQYF. CDR3 coding DNA: TGTGCCAGCAACCTGGGTCCCTACGAGCAGTACTTC.

For this clonotype: A much larger clone lies a single base off, so this may be a read error. The chain employs TRBV6-5 and TRBJ2-1; 9 bases are shared with TRBD2. The ends lost 8 bases at V and 8 bases at J; junction bases unmatched: 7. CDR3 length: 13 amino acids. Germline V gene data show CDR1 as MNHEY and CDR2 as SVGAGI. This CDR3 is CASLAGEADEQFF. CDR3 bases: TGTGCCAGCTTAGCGGGAGAGGCCGATGAGCAGTTCTTC.

Details on this clonotype: A read error may be the cause here, since a much bigger clone is one base away. The chain links TRBV4-1 to TRBJ1-4; the match to TRBD1 covers 8 bases. The CDR3 runs 15 residues. Germline assignment: CDR1 MGHRA and CDR2 YSYEKL. CDR3 residues: CDSSQEVTGGEKLFF. The DNA for the CDR3 is TGCGACAGCAGCCAAGAGGTAACAGGGGGTGAAAAACTGTTTTTT.

This clonotype has at least ten counts. The chain joins TRBV29-1 to TRBJ2-7; 8 bases agree with TRBD2. The V and J ends lost 4 bases and 2 bases, in that order; junction bases with no gene match: 1. Germline assignment: CDR1 SQVTM and CDR2 ANQGSEA. This CDR3 contains 12 residues. The CDR3 nucleotides read TGCAGCGTTGTCGGGGGGGCCTACGAGCAGTACTTC. Amino acid sequence: CSVVGGAYEQYF.

This chain links TRBV7-3 with TRBJ2-4; D is perhaps TRBD2 (5 bases). The J call may be incorrect, as the DNA end agrees better with TRBJ2-5. Per germline, CDR1 SGHTA and CDR2 FQGTGA. This CDR3 has 16 residues. CDR3 residues: CASSLSGPPGRETQYF. Written as DNA, the CDR3 is TGTGCCAGCAGCTTATCAGGACCGCCGGGGAGAGAGACCCAGTACTTC.

The CDR3 coding sequence is TGCAGTGCCGGGCCTACCATCCAAGAGACCCAGTACTTC. Its translation is CSAGPTIQETQYF. The chain has TRBV20-1 and TRBJ2-5, with unresolved D. This CDR3 is 13 amino acids long. V dropped 6 bases and J dropped 1 base, with 12 bases sitting between them. Germline-derived CDR1 and CDR2 are DFQATT and SNEGSKA (reference sequence).

A few counts support this clonotype. At one end, the junction sequence differs from germline, possibly due to a read error. The chain joins TRBV7-9 to TRBJ1-2, with a weak D call TRBD1 (5 bases). Germline lookup yields CDR1 SEHNR and CDR2 FQNEAQ (reference sequence). This CDR3 has 15 amino acids. This CDR3 reads CASSLAGGPNYGYTF. The CDR3 nucleotides read TGTGCCAGCAGCCTAGCGGGGGGTCCTAACTATGGCTACACCTTC.

The chain couples TRBV3-1 to TRBJ1-4; weak D call: TRBD1 (5 bases). Germline-derived CDR1 and CDR2 are LGHDT and YNNKEL (reference sequence). This CDR3 has 16 residues. V was clipped by 3 bases and J by 8 bases, with 19 bases between them. The CDR3 is CASSHPRGASGEKLFF. The CDR3 DNA reads as TGTGCCAGCAGCCATCCCCGCGGGGCCTCCGGGGAAAAACTGTTTTTT.

This clonotype was detected a few times. J is TRBJ2-5 and V is TRBV27, with unresolved D. This CDR3 region has 14 residues. In germline, CDR1 is MNHEY, CDR2 SMNVEV (reference sequence). Trimming took 1 base from V and 7 from J, leaving 13 bases between them. The chain's CDR3 is CASSLLSARGTQYF. The CDR3 DNA follows: TGTGCCAGCAGTTTATTATCCGCTCGTGGGACCCAGTACTTC.

The chain carries TRBV12-3 or TRBV12-4 and TRBJ2-5; 8 bases align to TRBD1. This CDR3 is built from 13 residues. Germline trimming cut 6 bases from V and 4 bases from J; bases unmatched to any gene: 4. The CDR3 protein is CASRHGQGETQYF. Here the CDR3 DNA reads TGTGCCAGCAGACACGGACAGGGAGAGACCCAGTACTTC.

This chain connects TRBV20-1 to TRBJ1-2; 9 nucleotides match TRBD1. CDR3 size: 14 residues. With V trimmed by 6 bases and J by 6 bases, 11 bases remained unmatched. Looked up from germline, CDR1 is DFQATT and CDR2 is SNEGSKA (reference sequence). This chain's CDR3 is CSASMGTGTNGYTF. The CDR3 coding sequence is TGCAGTGCCTCAATGGGGACAGGGACAAATGGCTACACCTTC.